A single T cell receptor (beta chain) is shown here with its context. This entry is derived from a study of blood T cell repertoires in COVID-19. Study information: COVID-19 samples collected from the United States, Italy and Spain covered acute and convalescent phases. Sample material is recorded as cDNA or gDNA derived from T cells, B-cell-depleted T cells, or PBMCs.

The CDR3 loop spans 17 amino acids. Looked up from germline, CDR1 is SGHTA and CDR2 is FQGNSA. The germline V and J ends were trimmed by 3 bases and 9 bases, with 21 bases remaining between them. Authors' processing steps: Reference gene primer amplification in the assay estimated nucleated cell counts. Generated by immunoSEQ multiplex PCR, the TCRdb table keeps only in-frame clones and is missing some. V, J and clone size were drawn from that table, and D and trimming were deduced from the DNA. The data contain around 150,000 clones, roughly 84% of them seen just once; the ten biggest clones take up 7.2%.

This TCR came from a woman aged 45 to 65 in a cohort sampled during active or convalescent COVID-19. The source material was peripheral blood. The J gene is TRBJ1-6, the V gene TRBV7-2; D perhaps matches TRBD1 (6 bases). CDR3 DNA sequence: TGTGCCAGCAGCTTTCCGGGACATTACGGCGTCGGTTCACCCCTCCACTTT. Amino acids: CASSFPGHYGVGSPLHF. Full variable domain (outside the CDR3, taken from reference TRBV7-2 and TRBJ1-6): GAGVSQSPSNKVTEKGKDVELRCDPISGHTALYWYRQSLGQGLEFLIYFQGNSAPDKSGLPSDRFSAERTGGSVSTLTIQRTQQEDSAVYLCASSFPGHYGVGSPLHFGNGTRLTVT.